Described below is a single T cell receptor (beta chain) sequence and its context. What it binds is unknown. Replicate PCRs for sorted subsets used around 200 ng DNA; this equaled 25,000 to 30,000 T cell genomes. Data came from immunoSEQ multiplex PCR; TCRdb stores just in-frame clones and leaves some out. The table lists more than 2 million clones, approximately 94% of them singletons, with 0.9% to 1.4% in the top ten. Naive CD8 cells comprised CD45RO-negative, CCR7-positively selected cells, excluding terminally differentiated effector memory CD45RA+ cells. The data originate from a study of shared clonotypes between healthy human individuals. Study conclusions and caveats: The four-donor shared clonotypes exceeded non-shared clonotypes in generation probability, with non-shared ones scoring lower.

The length of the CDR3 is 13 residues. CDR1 and CDR2 from the germline V gene are SEHNR and FQNEAQ (reference sequence). V was shortened by 5 bases and J by 9 bases, with 17 bases between the two germline ends. The sequenced sample was naive CD8+ T cells sorted from blood. The genes are TRBV7-9 and TRBJ2-7; D gene uncertain. The sequence came from a man between 18 and 35 years old in good health. This chain's CDR3 is CASSRPAGTAQYF. For the CDR3, the DNA is TGTGCCAGCAGCCGACCCGCAGGCACCGCGCAGTACTTC.